The sequence of this T cell receptor beta chain was determined in a study of T cell responses to AZD1222 COVID-19 vaccine. The length of the CDR3 is 14 residues. Trimming stripped 0 bases from V and 5 bases from J, with 10 bases between. Germline V gives CDR1 LGHNA, CDR2 YNFKEQ. Sequencing used immunoSEQ multiplex PCR; TCRdb keeps in-frame clones, though not all of them. This sample has about 140,000 clones, with roughly 91% found just once. This clonotype originated in an adult who received the AZD1222 COVID-19 vaccine. The gene calls are TRBV4-2 and TRBJ2-5; D might be TRBD2 (5 bases). The sample consisted of peripheral blood, taken 28 days after the second AZD1222 dose. Here the CDR3 reads CASSQDPSWETQYF. CDR3 DNA sequence: TGTGCCAGCAGCCAAGATCCTAGCTGGGAGACCCAGTACTTC.